The 20 T cell receptor beta chains listed next were all sequenced from one sample in a study of T-cell reconstitution after alpha-beta-depleted transplantation in children. Unique molecular identifiers tagged the TCRbeta library. TCRdb reprocessed the PCR reads via MiXCR and lists one record per CDR3 protein. The table shows about 460,000 distinct CDR3 sequences, with around 12% occurring only once. Specimen: PBMCs from the stem cell graft donor, collected from the stem cell graft. The receptor set was obtained from a human donor who donated a stem cell graft to a child with combined immunodeficiency.

This clonotype occurred many times. The chain has TRBV6-2 or TRBV6-3 and TRBJ2-3; 8 nucleotides match TRBD2. CDR1 and CDR2 from the germline V gene are MNHEY and SVGEGT. The trim removed 6 bases at V and 3 bases at J, leaving 11 bases unmatched. The CDR3 is 16 amino acids. CDR3 in amino acids: CASSATGLAYTDTQYF. CDR3 in DNA: TGTGCCAGCAGCGCTACTGGACTAGCTTATACAGATACGCAGTATTTT.

To note about this clonotype: No DNA is shown, since the ends of the CDR3 on it are uncertain; the CDR3 is the one TCRdb lists. The gene calls are TRBV4-3 and TRBJ2-7. The CDR3 is 14 amino acids in total, end residues counted. From germline, CDR1 is LGHNA and CDR2 YSLEER. CDR3 protein: CTSITSYRCYEQYF.

This clonotype was counted only a few times. This chain links TRBV5-1 with TRBJ2-1; D remains unclear. This CDR3 spans 15 amino acids. Trimming pared 3 bases from V and 10 bases from J, leaving 20 bases between. The germline gives CDR1 SGHRS, CDR2 YFSETQ. CDR3: CASSSVPDGDGEQFF. In nucleotides, the CDR3 is TGCGCCAGCAGCTCCGTCCCAGATGGGGATGGGGAGCAGTTCTTC.

The CDR3 region has the DNA TGTGCCAGCAGTGCGTCCCTCAGGACCTCCTACAATGAGCAGTTCTTC. Protein sequence: CASSASLRTSYNEQFF. The chain joins TRBV2 to TRBJ2-1, with D hard to call. The length of the CDR3 is 16 residues. Germline assignment: CDR1 SNHLY and CDR2 FYNNEI. V was cut by 4 bases and J by 0 bases, with 13 bases left in between.

This clonotype occurred many times. The chain employs TRBV10-3 and TRBJ2-7; no definite D call. This CDR3 comprises 12 residues. Germline V gene data show CDR1 as ENHRY and CDR2 as SYGVKD. The V gene lost 0 bases and the J gene lost 3 bases, with 3 bases spanning the gap. Written as DNA, the CDR3 is TGTGCCATCAGTGAGTCAGACTACGAGCAGTACTTC. This sequence encodes CAISESDYEQYF.

The chain has TRBV12-3 or TRBV12-4 and TRBJ2-3, with 7 bases lining up with TRBD2. The CDR3 is 15 residues long. V lost 5 bases, J lost 1 base, and 6 bases stayed unmatched. CDR3 bases: TGTGCCAGCAGTCTCACTAGCGCTGGCACAGATACGCAGTATTTT. Its protein is CASSLTSAGTDTQYF.

The V and J genes are TRBV27 and TRBJ2-3; possible D gene TRBD2, 6 bases. The V end lost 0 bases, the J end lost 3 bases, and 13 bases lay between the germline ends. The CDR3 extends over 16 amino acids. Germline values: CDR1 MNHEY, CDR2 SMNVEV (reference sequence). In DNA form, the CDR3 reads TGTGCCAGCAGTTTATCGGGGCAGGGAGGAACAGATACGCAGTATTTT. This encodes CASSLSGQGGTDTQYF.

A few counts support this clonotype. This sequence joins TRBV12-3 or TRBV12-4 and TRBJ2-2; D could derive from TRBD1 or TRBD2 (6 bases each). V gave up 6 bases and J gave up 5 bases, with 13 bases separating them. The CDR3 consists of 14 residues. For the CDR3, the DNA is TGTGCCAGCAGGGGGGGCGGTTGGACCGGGGAGCTGTTTTTT. Amino acids: CASRGGGWTGELFF.

This chain connects TRBV5-1 to TRBJ2-3; 9 bases align to TRBD1. Unmatched junction bases numbered 8, after V lost 0 bases and J lost 3 bases. Germline-derived CDR1 and CDR2 are SGHRS and YFSETQ. The CDR3 runs 17 residues. This CDR3 is CASSLAAGTGLTDTQYF. In DNA, the CDR3 is TGCGCCAGCAGCTTGGCGGCCGGGACAGGGTTAACAGATACGCAGTATTTT.

This clonotype has more than one count but fewer than ten. The chain uses TRBV20-1 and TRBJ1-2; D is undetermined. CDR1 and CDR2 from the germline V gene are DFQATT and SNEGSKA (reference sequence). With 3 bases removed from V and 8 bases from J, the gap between germline ends came to 19 bases. The CDR3 runs 14 residues. As DNA, the CDR3 is TGCAGTGCTAGTCCTTGGGCAGACGCCCAAGGCTACACCTTC. Translation: CSASPWADAQGYTF.

This clonotype has a handful of counts. The chain combines TRBV4-3 with TRBJ1-2, with 7 bases lining up with TRBD1. This CDR3 spans 15 amino acids. Per the germline V gene, CDR1 is LGHNA and CDR2 is YSLEER. The trim removed 1 base at V and 6 bases at J, leaving 8 bases unmatched. The CDR3, as DNA: TGCGCCAGCAGCCAAGCAACAGGGGAAGGAAATGGCTACACCTTC. The encoded protein is CASSQATGEGNGYTF.

This clonotype has more than one count but fewer than ten. The chain couples TRBV3-1 to TRBJ2-5; 10 positions match TRBD1. There are 15 residues in the CDR3. Per germline, CDR1 LGHDT and CDR2 YNNKEL (reference sequence). V was clipped by 2 bases and J by 3 bases; unmatched bases: 3. The CDR3 sequence: CASSQIGQGEETQYF. The CDR3 DNA follows: TGTGCCAGCAGCCAAATTGGACAGGGGGAAGAGACCCAGTACTTC.

This clonotype was detected ten times or more. This chain links TRBV29-1 with TRBJ2-3, with D perhaps matching TRBD1 or TRBD2 (5 bases each). Germline V gene lookup returns CDR1 SQVTM and CDR2 ANQGSEA. V was trimmed by 6 bases and J by 3 bases, leaving 7 bases between them. The CDR3 spans 11 residues. The CDR3 reads CSVGETDTQYF. CDR3 DNA: TGCAGCGTAGGGGAGACAGATACGCAGTATTTT.

A few counts support this clonotype. This chain joins TRBV30 and TRBJ2-1, with D maybe TRBD1 (6 bases). CDR3 length: 16 residues. CDR1 is GTSNPN and CDR2 is SVGIG in the germline V gene (reference sequence). Trimming took 0 bases from V and 9 from J, leaving 21 bases between them. DNA of the CDR3: TGTGCCTGGAGTGTACCTTCGGGGCAGGGGCAGAGTGAGCAGTTCTTC. Translated: CAWSVPSGQGQSEQFF. The full variable domain, its missing parts supplied by reference TRBV30 and TRBJ2-1, is SQTIHQWPATLVQPVGSPLSLECTVEGTSNPNLYWYRQAAGRGLQLLFYSVGIGQISSEVPQNLSASRPQDRQFILSSKKLLLSDSGFYLCAWSVPSGQGQSEQFFGPGTRLTVL.

The chain has TRBV6-2 or TRBV6-3 and TRBJ1-1; tentative D call: TRBD1 (6 bases). The CDR3 has 16 residues. CDR1 and CDR2 from the germline V gene are MNHEY and SVGEGT. Trimming shortened V by 2 bases and J by 7 bases, and 20 bases separated the two germline ends. CDR3 DNA sequence: TGTGCCAGCAGTTACGGGGCACGAAAAGGGGGAGGTGAAGCTTTCTTT. Amino acids: CASSYGARKGGGEAFF.

This chain uses TRBV2 with TRBJ1-4; D may be TRBD1 (5 bases). The CDR3 is 12 residues long. Germline V gene sequence: CDR1 SNHLY, CDR2 FYNNEI. V gave up 8 bases and J gave up 4 bases, with 8 bases separating them. The chain's CDR3 is CASGDDNEKLFF. CDR3 bases: TGTGCCAGCGGGGACGATAATGAAAAACTGTTTTTT.

Turning to this clonotype: This could be a read error, since a much larger clone is one nucleotide away. This chain connects TRBV24-1 to TRBJ2-6, with D perhaps TRBD1 (6 bases). The V end lost 3 bases, the J end lost 4 bases, and 15 bases lay between the germline ends. Germline CDR1 is KGHDR and CDR2 is SFDVKD. The CDR3 totals 17 residues. This CDR3 reads CATSDGTWGRGANVLTF. CDR3 nucleotide sequence: TGTGCCACCAGTGATGGGACATGGGGCCGCGGGGCCAACGTCCTGACTTTC.

There are many counts of this clonotype. The chain carries TRBV5-8 and TRBJ1-5; possible D gene TRBD1, 5 bases. Germline V lookup: CDR1 SGHTS, CDR2 YDEGEE. The CDR3 spans 15 residues. The V end was cut by 0 bases, the J end by 4 bases, with 11 bases between. CDR3 region: CASSLARTRNQPQHF. The CDR3 region has the DNA TGTGCCAGCAGCTTGGCCAGGACAAGGAATCAGCCCCAGCATTTT.

The V call is TRBV18, the J call TRBJ2-7; 12 positions match TRBD2. Germline lookup yields CDR1 KGHSH and CDR2 LQKENI. V lost 3 bases and J lost 3; bases outside the gene matches: 3. The CDR3 length is 15 residues. The DNA of the CDR3 is TGTGCCAGCTCACCGGAGACTAGCGGGGGCTACGAGCAGTACTTC. Translating it yields CASSPETSGGYEQYF.

This chain links TRBV12-3 or TRBV12-4 with TRBJ1-2, with 10 nucleotides matching TRBD1. CDR3 length: 16 residues. V shed 5 bases and J 2 bases; nucleotides not matched to a gene: 8. CDR3 sequence (DNA): TGTGCCAGCAGTCCAATCCGGGGACAGGGGAACTATGGCTACACCTTC. It yields the protein CASSPIRGQGNYGYTF.